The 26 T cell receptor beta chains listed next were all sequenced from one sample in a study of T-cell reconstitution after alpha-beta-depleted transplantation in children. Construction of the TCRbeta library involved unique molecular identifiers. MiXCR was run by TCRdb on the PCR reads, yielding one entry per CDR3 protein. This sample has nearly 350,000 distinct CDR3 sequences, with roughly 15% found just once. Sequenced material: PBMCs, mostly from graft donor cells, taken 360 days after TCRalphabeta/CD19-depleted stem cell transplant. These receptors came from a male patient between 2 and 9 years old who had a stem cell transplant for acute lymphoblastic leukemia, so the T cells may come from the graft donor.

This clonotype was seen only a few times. The CDR3 spells CASSYTSPPTGELFF. CDR3 nucleotide sequence: TGTGCCAGCAGTTACACCAGCCCCCCCACCGGGGAGCTGTTTTTT. The chain joins TRBV6-2 or TRBV6-3 to TRBJ2-2; D not certain. V lost 2 bases, J lost 4 bases, and 11 bases lay in between. Germline V gene sequence: CDR1 MNHEY, CDR2 SVGEGT. This CDR3 has 15 amino acids.

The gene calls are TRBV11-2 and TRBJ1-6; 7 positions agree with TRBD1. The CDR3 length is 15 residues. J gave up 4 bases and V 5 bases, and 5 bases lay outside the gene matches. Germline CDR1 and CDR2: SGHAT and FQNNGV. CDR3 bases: TGTGCCAGCAGCCGCCGGGACAGTTATAATTCACCCCTCCACTTT. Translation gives CASSRRDSYNSPLHF. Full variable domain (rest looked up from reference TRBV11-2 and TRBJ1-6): EAGVAQSPRYKIIEKRQSVAFWCNPISGHATLYWYQQILGQGPKLLIQFQNNGVVDDSQLPKDRFSAERLKGVDSTLKIQPAKLEDSAVYLCASSRRDSYNSPLHFGNGTRLTVT.

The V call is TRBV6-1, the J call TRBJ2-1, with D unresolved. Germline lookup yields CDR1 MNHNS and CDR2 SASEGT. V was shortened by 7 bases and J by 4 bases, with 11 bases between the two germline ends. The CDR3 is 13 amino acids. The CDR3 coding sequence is TGTGCCAGCACCTCGGACGAGTACAATGAGCAGTTCTTC. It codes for CASTSDEYNEQFF.

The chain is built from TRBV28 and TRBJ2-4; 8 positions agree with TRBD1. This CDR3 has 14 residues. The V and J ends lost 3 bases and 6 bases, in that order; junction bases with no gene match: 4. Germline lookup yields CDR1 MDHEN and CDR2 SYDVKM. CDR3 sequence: CASSFGTGLNIQYF. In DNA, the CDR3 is TGTGCCAGCAGTTTCGGGACAGGATTAAACATTCAGTACTTC.

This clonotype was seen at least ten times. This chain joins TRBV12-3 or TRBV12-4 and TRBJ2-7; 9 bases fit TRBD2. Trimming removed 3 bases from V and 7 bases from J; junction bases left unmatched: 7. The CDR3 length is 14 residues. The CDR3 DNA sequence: TGTGCCAGCAGTTTTGAGGGACTAGCAAAAGAGCAGTACTTC. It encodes CASSFEGLAKEQYF.

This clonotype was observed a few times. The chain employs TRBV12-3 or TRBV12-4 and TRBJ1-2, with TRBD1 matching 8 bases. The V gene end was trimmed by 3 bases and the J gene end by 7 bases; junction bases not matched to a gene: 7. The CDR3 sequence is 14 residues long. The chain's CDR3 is CASSFVQGAGGYTF. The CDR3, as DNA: TGTGCCAGCAGTTTCGTTCAGGGGGCTGGTGGCTACACCTTC.

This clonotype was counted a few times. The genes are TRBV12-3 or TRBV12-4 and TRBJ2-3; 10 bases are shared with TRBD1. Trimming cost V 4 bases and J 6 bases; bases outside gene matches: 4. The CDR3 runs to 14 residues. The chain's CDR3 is CASSWGQGMDTQYF. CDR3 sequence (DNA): TGTGCCAGCAGTTGGGGACAGGGGATGGATACGCAGTATTTT.

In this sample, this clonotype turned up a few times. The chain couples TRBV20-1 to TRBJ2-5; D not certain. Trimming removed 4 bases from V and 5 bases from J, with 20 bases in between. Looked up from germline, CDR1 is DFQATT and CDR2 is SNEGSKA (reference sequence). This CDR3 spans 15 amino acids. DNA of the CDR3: TGCAGTGCTAAGGAGCAAATCAGATTGGGGGAGACCCAGTACTTC. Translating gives CSAKEQIRLGETQYF.

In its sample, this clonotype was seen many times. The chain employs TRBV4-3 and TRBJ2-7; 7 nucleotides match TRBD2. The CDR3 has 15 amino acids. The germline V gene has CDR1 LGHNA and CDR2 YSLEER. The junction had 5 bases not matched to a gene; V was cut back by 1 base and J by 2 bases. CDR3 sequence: CASSQGRELAYEQYF. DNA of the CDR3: TGCGCCAGCAGCCAAGGGCGGGAGCTAGCCTACGAGCAGTACTTC.

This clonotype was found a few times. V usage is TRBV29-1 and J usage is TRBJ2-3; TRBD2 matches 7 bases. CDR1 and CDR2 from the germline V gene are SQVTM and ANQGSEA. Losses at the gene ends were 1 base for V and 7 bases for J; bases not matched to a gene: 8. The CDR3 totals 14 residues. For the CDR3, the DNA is TGCAGCGTTGAAGGCGCGGGAGTATGGAATACGCAGTATTTT. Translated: CSVEGAGVWNTQYF.

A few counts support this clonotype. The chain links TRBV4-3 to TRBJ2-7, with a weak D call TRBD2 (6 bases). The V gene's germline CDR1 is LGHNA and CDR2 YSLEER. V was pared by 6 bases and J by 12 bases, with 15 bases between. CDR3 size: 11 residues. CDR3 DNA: TGCGCCAGCAGGCTTCGGGACTTGTGGTACTTC. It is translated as CASRLRDLWYF.

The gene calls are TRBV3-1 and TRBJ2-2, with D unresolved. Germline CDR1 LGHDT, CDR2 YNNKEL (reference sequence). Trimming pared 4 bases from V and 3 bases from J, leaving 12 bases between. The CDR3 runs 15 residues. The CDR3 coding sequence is TGTGCCAGCAGCCCTATCGGCAGAGACACCGGGGAGCTGTTTTTT. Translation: CASSPIGRDTGELFF.

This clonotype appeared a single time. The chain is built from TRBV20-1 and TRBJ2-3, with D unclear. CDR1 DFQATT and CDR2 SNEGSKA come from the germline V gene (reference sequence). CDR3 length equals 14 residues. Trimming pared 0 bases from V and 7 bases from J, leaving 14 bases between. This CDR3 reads CSAREGVMGHTQYF. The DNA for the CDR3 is TGCAGTGCTAGAGAAGGCGTGATGGGCCATACGCAGTATTTT.

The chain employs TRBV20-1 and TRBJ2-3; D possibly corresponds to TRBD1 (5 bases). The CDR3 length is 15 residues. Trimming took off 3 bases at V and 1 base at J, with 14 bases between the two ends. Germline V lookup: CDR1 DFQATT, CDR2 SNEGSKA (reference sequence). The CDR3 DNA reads TGCAGTGCTAGTGGCGGCCAGGGCCGCACAGATACGCAGTATTTT. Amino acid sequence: CSASGGQGRTDTQYF.

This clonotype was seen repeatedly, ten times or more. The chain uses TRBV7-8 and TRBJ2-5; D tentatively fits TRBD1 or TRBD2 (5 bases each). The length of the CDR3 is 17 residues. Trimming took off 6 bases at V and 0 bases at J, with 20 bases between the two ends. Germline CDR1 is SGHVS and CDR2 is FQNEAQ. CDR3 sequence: CASSPLNQGAYQETQYF. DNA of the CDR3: TGTGCCAGCAGTCCCCTTAATCAGGGAGCGTACCAAGAGACCCAGTACTTC.

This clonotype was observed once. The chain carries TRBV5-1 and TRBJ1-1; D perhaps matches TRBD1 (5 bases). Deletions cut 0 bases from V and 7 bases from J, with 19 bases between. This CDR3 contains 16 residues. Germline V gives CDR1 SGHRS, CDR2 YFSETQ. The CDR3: CASSLGLWTTWNEAFF. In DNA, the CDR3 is TGCGCCAGCAGCTTGGGCCTCTGGACAACTTGGAATGAAGCTTTCTTT.

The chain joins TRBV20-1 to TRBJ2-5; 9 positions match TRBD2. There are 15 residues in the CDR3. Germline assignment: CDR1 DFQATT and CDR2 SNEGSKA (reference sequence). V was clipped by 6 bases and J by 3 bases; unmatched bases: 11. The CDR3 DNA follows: TGCAGTGCACCAGTCGGCAGCGGGAGGAAAGAGACCCAGTACTTC. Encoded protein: CSAPVGSGRKETQYF.

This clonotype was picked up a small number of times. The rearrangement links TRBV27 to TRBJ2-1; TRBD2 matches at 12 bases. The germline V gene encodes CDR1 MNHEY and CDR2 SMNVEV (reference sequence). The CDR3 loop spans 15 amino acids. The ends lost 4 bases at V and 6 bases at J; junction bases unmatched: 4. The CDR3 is CASSSPSGRVNEQFF. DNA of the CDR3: TGTGCCAGCAGTTCTCCTAGCGGGAGGGTCAATGAGCAGTTCTTC.

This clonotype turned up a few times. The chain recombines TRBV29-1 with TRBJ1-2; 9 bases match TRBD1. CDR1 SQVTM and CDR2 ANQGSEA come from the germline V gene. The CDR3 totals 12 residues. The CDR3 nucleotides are TGCCTAAGAGGGACAGGGAACTATGGCTACACCTTC. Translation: CLRGTGNYGYTF.

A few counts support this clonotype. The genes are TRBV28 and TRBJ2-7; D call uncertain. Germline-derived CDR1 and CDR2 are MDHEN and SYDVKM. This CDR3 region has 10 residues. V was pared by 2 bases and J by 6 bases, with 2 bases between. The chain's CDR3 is CASSLREQYF. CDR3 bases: TGTGCCAGCAGTTTACGCGAGCAGTACTTC.

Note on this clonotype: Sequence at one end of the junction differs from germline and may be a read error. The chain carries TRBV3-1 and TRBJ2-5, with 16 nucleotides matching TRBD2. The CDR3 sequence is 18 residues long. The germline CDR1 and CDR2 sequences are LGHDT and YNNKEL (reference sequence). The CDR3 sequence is CAISLLGLAGGRVETQYF. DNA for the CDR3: TGTGCCATCAGCCTCCTGGGACTAGCGGGAGGGCGTGTTGAGACCCAGTACTTC.

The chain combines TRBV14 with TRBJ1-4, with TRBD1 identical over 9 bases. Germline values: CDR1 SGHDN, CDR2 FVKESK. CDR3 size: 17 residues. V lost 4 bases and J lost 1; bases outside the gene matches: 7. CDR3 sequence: CASSRTGGEGTNEKLFF. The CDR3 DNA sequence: TGTGCCAGCAGCCGAACAGGGGGCGAGGGAACTAATGAAAAACTGTTTTTT.

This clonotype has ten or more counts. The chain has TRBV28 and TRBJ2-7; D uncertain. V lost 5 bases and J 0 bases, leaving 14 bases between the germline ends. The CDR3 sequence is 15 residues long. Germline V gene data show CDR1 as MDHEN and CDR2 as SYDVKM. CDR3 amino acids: CASSTTHGTSYEQYF. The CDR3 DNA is TGTGCCAGCAGTACAACACACGGAACCTCCTACGAGCAGTACTTC.

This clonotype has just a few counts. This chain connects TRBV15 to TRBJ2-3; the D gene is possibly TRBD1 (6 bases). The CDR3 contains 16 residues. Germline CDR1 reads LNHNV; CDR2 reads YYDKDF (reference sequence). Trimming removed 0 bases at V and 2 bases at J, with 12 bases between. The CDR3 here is CATSRDPPGATDTQYF. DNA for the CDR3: TGTGCCACCAGCAGAGATCCCCCAGGGGCCACAGATACGCAGTATTTT.

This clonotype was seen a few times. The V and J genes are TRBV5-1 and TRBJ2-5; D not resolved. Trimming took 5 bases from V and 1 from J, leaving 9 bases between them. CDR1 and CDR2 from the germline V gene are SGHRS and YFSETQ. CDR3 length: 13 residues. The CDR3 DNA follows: TGCGCCAGCAGGATGGCGACCCAAGAGACCCAGTACTTC. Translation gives CASRMATQETQYF.

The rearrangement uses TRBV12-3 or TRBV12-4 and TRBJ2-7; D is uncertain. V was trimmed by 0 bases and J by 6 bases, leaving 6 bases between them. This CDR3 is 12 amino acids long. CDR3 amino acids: CASSLAGFEQYF. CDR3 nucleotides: TGTGCCAGCAGTTTAGCCGGGTTCGAGCAGTACTTC.